These 22 T cell receptor beta chains originate from one sample sequenced in a study of T cells in Graves' hyperthyroidism and ophthalmopathy. Amplification targeted TCR beta CDR3 regions from RNA transcripts. An initial round of RT-PCR targeting the TCR CDR3 relied on the HTBI primer set. A single record per CDR3 protein comes from TCRdb applying MiXCR to the multiplex PCR reads. The table records 300,000 to 450,000 distinct CDR3 sequences, 15% to 17% of them present only once. The specimen sequenced was blood. These receptors all stem from a woman under 30 with Graves' hyperthyroidism that later progressed to Graves' ophthalmopathy.

This clonotype was counted at least ten times. The CDR3 DNA is TGCAGTGCTAGCCCTCTAGCGGGAGATAGCGGGGAGCTGTTTTTT. Translated: CSASPLAGDSGELFF. This sequence joins TRBV20-1 and TRBJ2-2; 10 positions agree with TRBD2. V gave up 3 bases and J gave up 7 bases; unmatched junction bases: 8. The germline CDR1 and CDR2 sequences are DFQATT and SNEGSKA (reference sequence). The CDR3 covers 15 residues.

The V and J genes are TRBV14 and TRBJ2-7; TRBD1 aligns across 8 bases. Germline lookup yields CDR1 SGHDN and CDR2 FVKESK. After removal of 3 bases from V and 2 bases from J, the junction contained 3 bases not matched to a gene. The CDR3 has 14 amino acids. CDR3 DNA: TGTGCCAGCAGCCACGGGACAGGACCCTACGAGCAGTACTTC. Residues: CASSHGTGPYEQYF.

This clonotype showed up just a few times. V and J are TRBV4-1 and TRBJ2-7; TRBD1 aligns across 8 bases. Germline CDR1 reads MGHRA; CDR2 reads YSYEKL. The CDR3 sequence is 15 residues long. The ends lost 4 bases at V and 1 base at J; junction bases unmatched: 6. CDR3 bases: TGCGCCAGCAGCCCCCGGACAGGGATTTCCTACGAGCAGTACTTC. As protein: CASSPRTGISYEQYF.

For the CDR3, the DNA is TGTGCCAGCAGCTTAGCCCTGGGACAGGGTAAAACCGGGGAGCTGTTTTTT. Translated, it gives CASSLALGQGKTGELFF. V usage is TRBV7-6 and J usage is TRBJ2-2; TRBD1 aligns across 9 bases. Germline CDR1 and CDR2: SGHVS and FNYEAQ. The length of the CDR3 is 17 residues. Germline trimming cut 0 bases from V and 5 bases from J; bases unmatched to any gene: 7.

The table lists this clonotype with many counts. The V gene is TRBV12-3 or TRBV12-4, the J gene TRBJ1-5, with 8 nucleotides matching TRBD1. CDR3 length: 15 residues. V shed 5 bases, J shed 4 bases, and the junction held 7 bases outside the gene matches. For the CDR3, the DNA is TGTGCCAGCAGTAAACAGGGGGGTTGGAATCAGCCCCAGCATTTT. It is translated as CASSKQGGWNQPQHF.

This clonotype was recorded many times. CDR3 loop: CASSPAKVEQFF. CDR3 DNA sequence: TGTGCCAGCTCACCAGCGAAGGTTGAGCAGTTCTTC. This rearrangement joins TRBV18 to TRBJ2-1; no reliable D call. The CDR3 is made up of 12 amino acids. Germline values: CDR1 KGHSH, CDR2 LQKENI. Trimming shortened V by 2 bases and J by 9 bases, and 8 bases separated the two germline ends.

There are a few counts of this clonotype. The chain links TRBV18 to TRBJ2-5; D perhaps matches TRBD2 (6 bases). Germline CDR1 reads KGHSH; CDR2 reads LQKENI. V gave up 3 bases and J gave up 6 bases, with 26 bases separating them. The CDR3 extends over 18 amino acids. The CDR3 loop is CASSPQSGTSANQKTQYF. The CDR3 DNA sequence: TGTGCCAGCTCACCGCAATCCGGGACTTCTGCAAATCAAAAGACCCAGTACTTC.

This clonotype was detected only once. The chain employs TRBV4-3 and TRBJ2-1; 7 nucleotides match TRBD2. Germline trimming cut 4 bases from V and 4 bases from J; bases unmatched to any gene: 7. The CDR3 is 15 residues long. Germline V gene lookup returns CDR1 LGHNA and CDR2 YSLEER. The CDR3 coding sequence is TGCGCCAGCAGCCGAACTAGCGAGGGATACAATGAGCAGTTCTTC. Translation gives CASSRTSEGYNEQFF.

To note about this clonotype: A much bigger clone sits one base away, suggesting this may be a read error. This rearrangement joins TRBV11-2 to TRBJ2-5; perhaps TRBD2 as D (6 bases). Germline V gene data show CDR1 as SGHAT and CDR2 as FQNNGV. V lost 5 bases to trimming and J lost 9 bases, with 22 bases between them. The CDR3 has 15 residues. CDR3 sequence: CASSGQTNGRLPQYF. The CDR3 DNA is TGTGCCAGCAGCGGGCAGACTAACGGGAGATTACCCCAGTACTTC.

This clonotype has only a few counts. This chain joins TRBV7-3 and TRBJ2-2; 8 bases are a match to TRBD2. Germline CDR1 SGHTA, CDR2 FQGTGA. The CDR3 extends over 15 amino acids. V shed 5 bases and J 6 bases; nucleotides not matched to a gene: 8. CDR3 coding DNA: TGTGCCAGCAGCACAAGAGACGGGAGGGCCGGGGAGCTGTTTTTT. Translating it yields CASSTRDGRAGELFF.

The CDR3 region is CAISETPSGRSTDTQYF. DNA for the CDR3: TGTGCCATCAGTGAGACCCCTAGCGGGAGAAGTACAGATACGCAGTATTTT. The chain uses TRBV10-3 and TRBJ2-3; 10 bases fit TRBD2. The germline V gene encodes CDR1 ENHRY and CDR2 SYGVKD. V shed 2 bases and J 3 bases; nucleotides not matched to a gene: 8. The CDR3 totals 17 residues.

This chain uses TRBV4-2 with TRBJ1-3, with unresolved D. The ends were cut back, 1 base at V and 0 bases at J, with 10 bases in the middle. This CDR3 is 16 amino acids long. Germline values: CDR1 LGHNA, CDR2 YNFKEQ. CDR3 protein: CASSQVEANSGNTIYF. CDR3 DNA: TGTGCCAGCAGCCAAGTTGAGGCGAACTCTGGAAACACCATATATTTT.

This clonotype has ten or more counts. J is TRBJ1-5 and V is TRBV20-1; D uncertain. This CDR3 has 13 residues. CDR1 and CDR2 from the germline V gene are DFQATT and SNEGSKA (reference sequence). Trimming cost V 0 bases and J 5 bases, with 8 bases left between them. CDR3 bases: TGCAGTGCTAGAGAGGCAGCTGATCAGCCCCAGCATTTT. Translated: CSAREAADQPQHF.

The gene calls are TRBV4-1 and TRBJ2-3; perhaps TRBD1 as D (6 bases). CDR1 and CDR2 from the germline V gene are MGHRA and YSYEKL. The CDR3 is 15 residues long. Trimming stripped 3 bases from V and 2 bases from J, with 12 bases between. The DNA for the CDR3 is TGCGCCAGCAGCCACCGAACAGGGAACACAGATACGCAGTATTTT. Protein product: CASSHRTGNTDTQYF.

The rearrangement uses TRBV5-6 and TRBJ2-1; 7 nucleotides match TRBD2. This CDR3 contains 15 residues. Germline V gene data show CDR1 as SGHDT and CDR2 as YYEEEE. V lost 5 bases, J lost 3 bases, and 8 bases stayed unmatched. The CDR3 DNA follows: TGTGCCAGCAGTCCCGGGACTACTCTCTACAATGAGCAGTTCTTC. Translated: CASSPGTTLYNEQFF.

This clonotype was counted many times. The V gene is TRBV7-2, the J gene TRBJ1-2; 7 nucleotides match TRBD1. CDR1 and CDR2 from the germline V gene are SGHTA and FQGNSA. This CDR3 spans 14 amino acids. Losses at the gene ends were 1 base for V and 5 bases for J; bases not matched to a gene: 4. CDR3 bases: TGTGCCAGCAGCTTAGTCGGGACAGCTTATGGCTACACCTTC. Its translation: CASSLVGTAYGYTF. Drawing the rest from reference TRBV7-2 and TRBJ1-2, the complete variable domain is GAGVSQSPSNKVTEKGKDVELRCDPISGHTALYWYRQSLGQGLEFLIYFQGNSAPDKSGLPSDRFSAERTGGSVSTLTIQRTQQEDSAVYLCASSLVGTAYGYTFGSGTRLTVV.

This chain connects TRBV5-1 to TRBJ2-6; D remains unclear. The V gene's germline CDR1 is SGHRS and CDR2 YFSETQ. V gave up 0 bases and J gave up 12 bases, with 7 bases separating them. This CDR3 region has 12 residues. The CDR3 sequence: CASSLAEGVLTF. Written as DNA, the CDR3 is TGCGCCAGCAGCTTGGCGGAAGGCGTCCTGACTTTC.

The genes are TRBV20-1 and TRBJ1-5; D unclear. V lost 4 bases and J 0 bases, leaving 22 bases between the germline ends. The CDR3 is 18 residues long. The germline V gene has CDR1 DFQATT and CDR2 SNEGSKA (reference sequence). The CDR3 sequence is CSATPPWGNENSNQPQHF. CDR3 DNA: TGCAGTGCTACACCTCCTTGGGGAAACGAAAATAGCAATCAGCCCCAGCATTTT.

The sample holds many counts of this clonotype. This rearrangement joins TRBV12-3 or TRBV12-4 to TRBJ2-1; 10 nucleotides line up with TRBD2. V trimming: 4 bases; J trimming: 12 bases; junction bases outside the gene matches: 12. The CDR3 loop spans 15 amino acids. CDR3: CASSSLAGVRRGQFF. The CDR3 nucleotides are TGTGCCAGCAGTTCTCTAGCGGGGGTCAGGAGGGGGCAGTTCTTC.

This clonotype was seen repeatedly, ten times or more. The rearrangement uses TRBV27 and TRBJ2-7; tentative D call: TRBD2 (5 bases). V was shortened by 8 bases and J by 2 bases, with 13 bases between the two germline ends. There are 13 residues in the CDR3. The V gene's germline CDR1 is MNHEY and CDR2 SMNVEV (reference sequence). This CDR3 is CASEGTAPYEQYF. For the CDR3, the DNA is TGTGCCAGCGAGGGAACGGCCCCCTACGAGCAGTACTTC.

In its sample, this clonotype was seen a few times. The CDR3 nucleotides are TGTGCCAGCAGCCAATTGGGTAGCGGGAGGCGAGCGTACGAGCAGTACTTC. Its protein product is CASSQLGSGRRAYEQYF. The chain is built from TRBV3-1 and TRBJ2-7, with TRBD2 identical over 10 bases. The CDR3 contains 17 residues. Per the germline V gene, CDR1 is LGHDT and CDR2 is YNNKEL (reference sequence). The J segment lost 4 bases and the V segment lost 2 bases, leaving 11 bases of the junction unmatched.

This clonotype occurred many times. V usage is TRBV27 and J usage is TRBJ1-2, with unresolved D. V lost 4 bases and J 0 bases, leaving 21 bases between the germline ends. This CDR3 is 18 amino acids long. From germline, CDR1 is MNHEY and CDR2 SMNVEV (reference sequence). The CDR3 DNA reads TGTGCCAGCAGTTCCGCTCTGCAAGGATACGGGCCTAACTATGGCTACACCTTC. As protein: CASSSALQGYGPNYGYTF.